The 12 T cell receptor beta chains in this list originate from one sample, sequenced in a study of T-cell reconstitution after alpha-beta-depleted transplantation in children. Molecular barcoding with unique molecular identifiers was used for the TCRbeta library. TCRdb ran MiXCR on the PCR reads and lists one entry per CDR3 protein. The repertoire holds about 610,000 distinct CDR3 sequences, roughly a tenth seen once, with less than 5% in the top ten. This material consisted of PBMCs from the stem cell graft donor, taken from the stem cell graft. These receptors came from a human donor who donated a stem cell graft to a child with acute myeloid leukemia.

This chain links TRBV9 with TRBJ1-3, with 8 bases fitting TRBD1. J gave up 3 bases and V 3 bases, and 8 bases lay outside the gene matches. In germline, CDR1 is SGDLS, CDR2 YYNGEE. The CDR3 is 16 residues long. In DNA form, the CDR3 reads TGTGCCAGCAGCGCAGGACAGGGACTGGGTGGAAACACCATATATTTT. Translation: CASSAGQGLGGNTIYF.

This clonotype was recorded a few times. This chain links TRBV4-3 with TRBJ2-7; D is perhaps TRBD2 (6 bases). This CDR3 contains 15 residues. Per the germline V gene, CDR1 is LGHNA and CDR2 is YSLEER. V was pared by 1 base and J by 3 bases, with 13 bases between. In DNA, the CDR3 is TGCGCCAGCAGCCAAGGGAGGGAGTCTCTCTACGAGCAGTACTTC. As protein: CASSQGRESLYEQYF.

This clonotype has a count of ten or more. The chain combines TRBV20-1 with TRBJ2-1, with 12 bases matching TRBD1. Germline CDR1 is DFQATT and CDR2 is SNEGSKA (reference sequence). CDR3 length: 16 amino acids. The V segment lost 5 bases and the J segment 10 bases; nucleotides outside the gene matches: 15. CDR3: CSAPHGDRGQSQEQFF. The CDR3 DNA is TGCAGTGCTCCCCATGGGGACAGGGGGCAATCCCAGGAGCAGTTCTTC.

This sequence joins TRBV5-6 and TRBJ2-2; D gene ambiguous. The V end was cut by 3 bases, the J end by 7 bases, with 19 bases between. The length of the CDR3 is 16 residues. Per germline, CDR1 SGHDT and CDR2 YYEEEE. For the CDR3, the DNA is TGTGCCAGCAGCTGGAAAGGGCTAGGATCGATCGGGGAGCTGTTTTTT. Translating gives CASSWKGLGSIGELFF.

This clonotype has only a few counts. CDR3 in DNA: TGTGCCAGCAGGCTGGGACTAGAAGTTTATAATGAGCAGTTCTTC. Translating it yields CASRLGLEVYNEQFF. The rearrangement uses TRBV5-6 and TRBJ2-1; 8 bases line up with TRBD2. V lost 5 bases to trimming and J lost 7 bases; unmatched junction nucleotides: 11. Germline loops: CDR1 SGHDT, CDR2 YYEEEE. This CDR3 comprises 15 residues.

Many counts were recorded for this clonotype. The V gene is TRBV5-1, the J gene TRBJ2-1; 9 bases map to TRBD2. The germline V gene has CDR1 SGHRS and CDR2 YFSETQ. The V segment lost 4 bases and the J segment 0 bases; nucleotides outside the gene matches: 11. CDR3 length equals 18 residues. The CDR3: CASSLSGGAESSYNEQFF. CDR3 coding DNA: TGCGCCAGCAGCCTTAGCGGGGGAGCCGAAAGCTCCTACAATGAGCAGTTCTTC.

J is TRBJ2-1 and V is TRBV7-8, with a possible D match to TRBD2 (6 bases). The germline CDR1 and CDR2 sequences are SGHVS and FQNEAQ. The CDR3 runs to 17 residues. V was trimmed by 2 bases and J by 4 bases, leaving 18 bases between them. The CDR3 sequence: CASSLLPGLGTYNEQFF. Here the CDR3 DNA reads TGTGCCAGCAGCTTACTTCCGGGACTGGGTACTTACAATGAGCAGTTCTTC.

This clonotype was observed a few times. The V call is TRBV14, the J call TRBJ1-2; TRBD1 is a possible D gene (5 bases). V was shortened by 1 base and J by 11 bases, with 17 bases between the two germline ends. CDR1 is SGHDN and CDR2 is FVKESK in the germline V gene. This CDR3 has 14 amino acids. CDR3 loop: CASSQVAGPKGYTF. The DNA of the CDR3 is TGTGCCAGCAGCCAAGTTGCCGGGCCAAAGGGGTACACCTTC.

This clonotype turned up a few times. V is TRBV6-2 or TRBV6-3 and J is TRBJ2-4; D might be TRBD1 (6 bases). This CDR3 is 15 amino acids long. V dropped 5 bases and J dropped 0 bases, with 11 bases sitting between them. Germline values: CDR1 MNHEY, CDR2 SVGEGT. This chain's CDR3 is CASSRGHEAKNIQYF. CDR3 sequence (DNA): TGTGCCAGCAGTCGGGGACACGAAGCCAAAAACATTCAGTACTTC.

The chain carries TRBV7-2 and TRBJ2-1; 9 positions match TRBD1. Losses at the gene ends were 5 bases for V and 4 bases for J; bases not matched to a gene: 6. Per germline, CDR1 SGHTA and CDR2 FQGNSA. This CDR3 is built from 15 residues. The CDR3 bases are TGTGCCAGCAGCCAAGCCGGGACAGGGTACAATGAGCAGTTCTTC. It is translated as CASSQAGTGYNEQFF.

As DNA, the CDR3 is TGTGCCAGCAGCGTAGCTGGCAAAGCCTACGAGCAGTACTTC. Translating it yields CASSVAGKAYEQYF. The chain joins TRBV9 to TRBJ2-7, with D unclear. CDR1 and CDR2 (germline): SGDLS, YYNGEE. This CDR3 has 14 amino acids. V lost 0 bases, J lost 2 bases, and 9 bases lay in between. Looking up the rest from reference TRBV9 and TRBJ2-7 gives the full variable domain: DSGVTQTPKHLITATGQRVTLRCSPRSGDLSVYWYQQSLDQGLQFLIQYYNGEERAKGNILERFSAQQFPDLHSELNLSSLELGDSALYFCASSVAGKAYEQYFGPGTRLTVT.

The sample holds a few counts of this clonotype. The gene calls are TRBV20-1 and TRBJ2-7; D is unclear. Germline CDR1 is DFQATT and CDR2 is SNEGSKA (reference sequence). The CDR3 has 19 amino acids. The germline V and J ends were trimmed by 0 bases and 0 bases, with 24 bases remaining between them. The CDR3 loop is CSARDLNLDIIMSSYEQYF. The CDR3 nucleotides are TGCAGTGCTAGAGATTTGAACCTCGATATCATCATGAGCTCCTACGAGCAGTACTTC.